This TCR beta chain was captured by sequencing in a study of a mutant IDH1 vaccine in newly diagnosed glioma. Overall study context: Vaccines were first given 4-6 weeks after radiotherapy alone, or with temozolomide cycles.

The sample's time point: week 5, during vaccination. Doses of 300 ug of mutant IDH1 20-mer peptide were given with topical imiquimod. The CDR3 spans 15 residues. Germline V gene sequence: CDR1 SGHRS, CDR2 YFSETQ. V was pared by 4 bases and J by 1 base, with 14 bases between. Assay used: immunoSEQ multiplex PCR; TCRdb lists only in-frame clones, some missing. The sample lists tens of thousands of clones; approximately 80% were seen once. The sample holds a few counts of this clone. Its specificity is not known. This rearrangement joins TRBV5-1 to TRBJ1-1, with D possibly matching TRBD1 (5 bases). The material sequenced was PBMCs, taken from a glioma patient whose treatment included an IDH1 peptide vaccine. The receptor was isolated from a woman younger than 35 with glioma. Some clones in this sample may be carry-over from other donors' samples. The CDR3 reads CASSPGGTANTEAFF. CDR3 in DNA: TGCGCCAGCAGCCCCGGCGGGACGGCGAACACTGAAGCTTTCTTT.